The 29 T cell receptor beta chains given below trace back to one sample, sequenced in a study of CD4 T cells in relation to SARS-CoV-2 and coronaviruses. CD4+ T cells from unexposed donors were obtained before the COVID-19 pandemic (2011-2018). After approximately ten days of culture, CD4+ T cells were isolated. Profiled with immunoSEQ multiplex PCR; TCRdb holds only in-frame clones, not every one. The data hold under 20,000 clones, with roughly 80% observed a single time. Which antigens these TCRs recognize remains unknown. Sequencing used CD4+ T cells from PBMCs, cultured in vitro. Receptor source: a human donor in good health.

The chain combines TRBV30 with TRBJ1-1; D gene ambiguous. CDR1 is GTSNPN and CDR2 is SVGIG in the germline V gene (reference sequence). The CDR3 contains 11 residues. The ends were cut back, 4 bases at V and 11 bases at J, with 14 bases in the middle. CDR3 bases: TGTGCCTGGAATAGAGGAGGCAGGGCTTTCTTT. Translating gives CAWNRGGRAFF.

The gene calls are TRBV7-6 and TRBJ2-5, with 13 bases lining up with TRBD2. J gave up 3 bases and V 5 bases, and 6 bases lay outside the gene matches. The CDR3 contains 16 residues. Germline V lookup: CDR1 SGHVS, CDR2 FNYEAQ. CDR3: CASSIGLAGEKETQYF. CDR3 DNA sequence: TGTGCCAGCAGCATTGGACTAGCGGGAGAAAAAGAGACCCAGTACTTC.

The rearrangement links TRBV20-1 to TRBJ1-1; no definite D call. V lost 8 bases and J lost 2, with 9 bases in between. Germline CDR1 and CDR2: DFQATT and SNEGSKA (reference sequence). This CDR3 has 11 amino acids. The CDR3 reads CSHWGNTEAFF. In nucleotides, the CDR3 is TGCAGTCACTGGGGTAACACTGAAGCTTTCTTT.

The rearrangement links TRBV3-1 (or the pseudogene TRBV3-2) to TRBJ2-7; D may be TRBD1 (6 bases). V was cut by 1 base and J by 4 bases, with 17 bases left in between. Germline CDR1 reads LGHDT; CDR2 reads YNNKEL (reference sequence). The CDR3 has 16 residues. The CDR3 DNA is TGTGCCAGCAGCCAAGGCGAAGGCAGGGGCCTTTACGAGCAGTACTTC. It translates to CASSQGEGRGLYEQYF.

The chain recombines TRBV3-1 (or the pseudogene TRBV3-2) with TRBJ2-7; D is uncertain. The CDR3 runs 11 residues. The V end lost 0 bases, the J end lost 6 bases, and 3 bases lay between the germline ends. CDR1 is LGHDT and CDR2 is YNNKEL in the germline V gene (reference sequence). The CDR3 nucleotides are TGTGCCAGCAGCCAAGAAATCGAGCAGTACTTC. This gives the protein CASSQEIEQYF.

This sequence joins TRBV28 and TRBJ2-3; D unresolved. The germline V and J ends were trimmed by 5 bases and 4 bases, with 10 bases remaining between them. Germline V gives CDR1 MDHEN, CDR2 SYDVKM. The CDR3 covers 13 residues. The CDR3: CASSRASADTQYF. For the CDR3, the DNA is TGTGCCAGCAGTCGGGCATCGGCAGATACGCAGTATTTT.

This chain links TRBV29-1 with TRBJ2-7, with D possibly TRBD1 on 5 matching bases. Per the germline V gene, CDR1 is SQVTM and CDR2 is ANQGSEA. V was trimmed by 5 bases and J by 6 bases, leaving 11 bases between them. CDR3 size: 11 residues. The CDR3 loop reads CSVSRGPEQYF. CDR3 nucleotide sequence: TGCAGCGTTTCTAGGGGCCCCGAGCAGTACTTC.

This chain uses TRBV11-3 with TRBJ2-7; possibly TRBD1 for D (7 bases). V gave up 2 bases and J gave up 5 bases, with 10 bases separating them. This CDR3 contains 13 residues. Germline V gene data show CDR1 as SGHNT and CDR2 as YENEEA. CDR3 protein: CASSLTGEDEQYF. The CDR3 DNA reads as TGTGCCAGCAGCTTAACAGGGGAGGACGAGCAGTACTTC.

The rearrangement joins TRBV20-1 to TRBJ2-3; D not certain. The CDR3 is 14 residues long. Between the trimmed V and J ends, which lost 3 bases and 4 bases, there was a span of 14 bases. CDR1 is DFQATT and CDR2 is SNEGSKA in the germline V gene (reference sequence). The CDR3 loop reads CSASTDQVADTQYF. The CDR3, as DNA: TGCAGTGCTAGTACGGACCAAGTGGCAGATACGCAGTATTTT.

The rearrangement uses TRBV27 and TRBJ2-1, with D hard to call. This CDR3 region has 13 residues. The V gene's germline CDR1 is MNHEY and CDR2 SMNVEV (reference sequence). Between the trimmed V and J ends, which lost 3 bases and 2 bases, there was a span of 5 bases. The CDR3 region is CASSLLPYNEQFF. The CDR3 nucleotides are TGTGCCAGCAGTTTGCTTCCCTACAATGAGCAGTTCTTC.

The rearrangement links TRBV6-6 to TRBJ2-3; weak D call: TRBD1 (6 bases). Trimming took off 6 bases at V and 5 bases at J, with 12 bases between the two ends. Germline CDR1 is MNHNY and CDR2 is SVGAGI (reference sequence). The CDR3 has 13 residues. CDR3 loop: CASRPGARDTQYF. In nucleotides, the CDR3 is TGTGCCAGCAGGCCAGGGGCGCGAGATACGCAGTATTTT.

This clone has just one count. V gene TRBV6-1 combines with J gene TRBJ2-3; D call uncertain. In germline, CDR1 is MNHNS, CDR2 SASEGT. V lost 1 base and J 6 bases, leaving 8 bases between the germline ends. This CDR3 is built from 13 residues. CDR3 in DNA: TGTGCCAGCAGTGAAGTTCCTACCGATACGCAGTATTTT. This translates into CASSEVPTDTQYF.

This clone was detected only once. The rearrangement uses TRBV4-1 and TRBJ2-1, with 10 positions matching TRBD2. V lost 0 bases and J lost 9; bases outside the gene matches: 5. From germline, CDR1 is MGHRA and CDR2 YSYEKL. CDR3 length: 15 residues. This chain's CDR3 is CASSQEPLAGVEQFF. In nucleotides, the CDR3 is TGCGCCAGCAGCCAAGAACCCCTAGCGGGAGTTGAGCAGTTCTTC.

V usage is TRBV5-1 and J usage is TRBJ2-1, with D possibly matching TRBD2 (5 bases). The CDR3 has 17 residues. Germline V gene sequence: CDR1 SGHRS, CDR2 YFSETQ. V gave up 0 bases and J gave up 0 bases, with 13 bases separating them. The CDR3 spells CASSLVLEAYSYNEQFF. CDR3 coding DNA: TGCGCCAGCAGCTTGGTCTTGGAGGCCTACTCCTACAATGAGCAGTTCTTC.

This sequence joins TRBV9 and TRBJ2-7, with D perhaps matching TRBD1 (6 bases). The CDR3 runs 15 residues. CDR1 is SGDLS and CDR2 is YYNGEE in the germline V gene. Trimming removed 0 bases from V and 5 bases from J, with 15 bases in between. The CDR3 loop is CASSVGEGTYDEQYF. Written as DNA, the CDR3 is TGTGCCAGCAGCGTAGGAGAGGGGACATACGACGAGCAGTACTTC. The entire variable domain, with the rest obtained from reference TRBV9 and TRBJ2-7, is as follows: DSGVTQTPKHLITATGQRVTLRCSPRSGDLSVYWYQQSLDQGLQFLIQYYNGEERAKGNILERFSAQQFPDLHSELNLSSLELGDSALYFCASSVGEGTYDEQYFGPGTRLTVT.

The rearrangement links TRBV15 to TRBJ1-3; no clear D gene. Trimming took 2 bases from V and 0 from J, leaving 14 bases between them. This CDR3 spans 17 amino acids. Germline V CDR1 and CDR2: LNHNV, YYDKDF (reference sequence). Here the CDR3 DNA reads TGTGCCACCAGCAGAATTCCAACGACAAGCTCTGGAAACACCATATATTTT. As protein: CATSRIPTTSSGNTIYF.

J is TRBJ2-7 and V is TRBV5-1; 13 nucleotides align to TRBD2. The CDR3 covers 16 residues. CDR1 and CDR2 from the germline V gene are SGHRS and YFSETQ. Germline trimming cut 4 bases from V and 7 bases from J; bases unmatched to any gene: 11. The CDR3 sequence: CASSPLAGGPEGEQYF. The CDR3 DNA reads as TGCGCCAGCAGCCCACTAGCGGGAGGGCCCGAGGGAGAGCAGTACTTC.

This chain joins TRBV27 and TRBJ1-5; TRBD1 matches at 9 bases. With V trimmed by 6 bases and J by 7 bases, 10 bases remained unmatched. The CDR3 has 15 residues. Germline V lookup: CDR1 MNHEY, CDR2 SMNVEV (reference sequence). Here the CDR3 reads CASSAGQGSRQPQHF. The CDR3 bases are TGTGCCAGCAGCGCCGGACAGGGGTCGAGGCAGCCCCAGCATTTT.

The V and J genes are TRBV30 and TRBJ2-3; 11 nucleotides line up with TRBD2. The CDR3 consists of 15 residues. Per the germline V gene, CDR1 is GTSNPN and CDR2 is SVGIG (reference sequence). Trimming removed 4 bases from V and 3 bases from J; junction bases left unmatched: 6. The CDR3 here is CAWTLAGGLTDTQYF. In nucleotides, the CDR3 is TGTGCCTGGACTCTAGCGGGAGGACTGACAGATACGCAGTATTTT.

CDR3 amino acids: CASSYSVTDTQYF. CDR3 nucleotides: TGTGCCAGCAGTTACTCGGTCACAGATACGCAGTATTTT. The chain carries TRBV6-6 and TRBJ2-3; D remains ambiguous. Germline CDR1 reads MNHNY; CDR2 reads SVGAGI (reference sequence). Between the trimmed V and J ends, which lost 0 bases and 2 bases, there was a span of 3 bases. The CDR3 has 13 residues.

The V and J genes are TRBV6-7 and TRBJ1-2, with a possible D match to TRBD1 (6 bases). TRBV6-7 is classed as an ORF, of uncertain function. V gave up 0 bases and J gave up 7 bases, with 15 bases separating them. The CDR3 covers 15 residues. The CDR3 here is CASSYSKYREAGYTF. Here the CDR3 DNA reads TGTGCCAGCAGTTACTCCAAATACAGGGAGGCTGGCTACACCTTC.

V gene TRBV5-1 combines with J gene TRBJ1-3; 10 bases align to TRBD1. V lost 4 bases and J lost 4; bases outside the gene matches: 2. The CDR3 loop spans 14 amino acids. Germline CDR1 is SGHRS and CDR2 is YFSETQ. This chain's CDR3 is CASSGTGAGNTIYF. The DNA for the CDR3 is TGCGCCAGCAGCGGGACAGGGGCCGGAAACACCATATATTTT.

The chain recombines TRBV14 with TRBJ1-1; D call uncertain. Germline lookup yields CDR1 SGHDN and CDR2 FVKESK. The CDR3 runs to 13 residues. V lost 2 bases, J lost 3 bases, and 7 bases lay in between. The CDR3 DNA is TGTGCCAGCAGCCAACTATCTGACACTGAAGCTTTCTTT. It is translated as CASSQLSDTEAFF.

CDR3 in DNA: TGTGCCAGCAGTTTTTGGAGGGCTGGGGCCTACGAGCAGTACTTC. It is translated as CASSFWRAGAYEQYF. This chain uses TRBV27 with TRBJ2-7; weak D call: TRBD2 (6 bases). CDR1 and CDR2 from the germline V gene are MNHEY and SMNVEV (reference sequence). The CDR3 contains 15 residues. V lost 3 bases and J lost 2, with 14 bases in between.

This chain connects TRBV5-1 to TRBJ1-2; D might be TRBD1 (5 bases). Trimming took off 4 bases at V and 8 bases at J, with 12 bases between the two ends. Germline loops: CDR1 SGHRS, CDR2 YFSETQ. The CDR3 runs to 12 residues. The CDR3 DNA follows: TGCGCCAGCAGCCCGGACATGATCGGCTACACCTTC. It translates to CASSPDMIGYTF.

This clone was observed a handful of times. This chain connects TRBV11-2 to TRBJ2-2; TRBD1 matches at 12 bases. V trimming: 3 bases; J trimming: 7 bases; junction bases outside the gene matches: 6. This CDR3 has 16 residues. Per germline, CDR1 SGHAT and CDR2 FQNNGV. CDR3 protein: CASSFRGDRGRGELFF. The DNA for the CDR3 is TGTGCCAGCAGCTTTCGTGGGGACAGGGGGCGCGGGGAGCTGTTTTTT.

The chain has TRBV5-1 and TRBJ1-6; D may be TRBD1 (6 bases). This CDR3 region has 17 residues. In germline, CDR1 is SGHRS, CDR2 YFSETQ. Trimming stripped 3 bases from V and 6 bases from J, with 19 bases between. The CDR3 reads CASSCAYLTGINSPLHF. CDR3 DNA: TGCGCCAGCAGCTGTGCATACTTGACAGGTATTAATTCACCCCTCCACTTT.

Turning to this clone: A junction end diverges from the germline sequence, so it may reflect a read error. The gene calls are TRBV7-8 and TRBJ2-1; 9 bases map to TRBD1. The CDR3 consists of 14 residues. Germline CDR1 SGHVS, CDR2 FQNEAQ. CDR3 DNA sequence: TGTGCCAGCACCCACACAGGGGGCTACGATGAGCAGTTCTTC. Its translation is CASTHTGGYDEQFF.

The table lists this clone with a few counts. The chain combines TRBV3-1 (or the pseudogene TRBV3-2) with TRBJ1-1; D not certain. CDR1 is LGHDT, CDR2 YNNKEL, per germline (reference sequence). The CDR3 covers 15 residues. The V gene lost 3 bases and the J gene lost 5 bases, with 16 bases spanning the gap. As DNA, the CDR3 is TGTGCCAGCAGCCAGTTCTCCTCGGTGGGGACTGAAGCTTTCTTT. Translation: CASSQFSSVGTEAFF.